This T cell receptor beta chain was observed in a study of shared clonotypes between healthy human individuals. Comment on this clone: What it binds is unknown.

Whole-study results and caveats: Sequencing of the sorted subsets was shown by rarefaction to be incomplete despite large depth.

Using immunoSEQ multiplex PCR, the repertoire was profiled, and TCRdb retains in-frame clones only, with some absent. Of some 1,600,000 clones listed, approximately 98% were seen once; the top ten hold around 0.47%. In germline, CDR1 is MDHEN, CDR2 SYDVKM. The CDR3 loop spans 12 amino acids. Deletions cut 3 bases from V and 3 bases from J, with 6 bases between. This sequence was found in a man aged 25 to 40 in good health. The sample taken for sequencing was naive CD4+ T cells sorted from blood. As for subset: CD45RA+ positively selected. The chain combines TRBV28 with TRBJ2-7; D not resolved. CDR3 sequence reads: CASSFTHYEQYF. CDR3 coding DNA: TGTGCCAGCAGTTTTACCCACTACGAGCAGTACTTC.